The clone carrying this TCR beta chain turned up a few times. This entry is derived from a study of shared clonotypes between healthy human individuals. The CDR3 length is 12 residues. In germline, CDR1 is ENHRY, CDR2 SYGVKD. Trimming stripped 5 bases from V and 4 bases from J, with 8 bases between. Repertoires were generated with immunoSEQ multiplex PCR, while TCRdb's copy carries only in-frame clones and drops some. The table includes a few million clones, around nine tenths detected once. The chain carries TRBV10-3 and TRBJ1-1; D is unclear. Sequencing was carried out using naive CD4+ T cells sorted from blood. The subset is: CD45RA+ positively selected. The TCR was taken from a man aged 18 to 29 in good health. The DNA for the CDR3 is TGTGCCATCAGTTTATCAGCCACTGAAGCTTTCTTT. This encodes CAISLSATEAFF.